This TCR beta chain was retrieved from a study of T cell responses to AZD1222 COVID-19 vaccine. Study findings and constraints: Along spike, vaccine-associated CD4 TCRs were found throughout, with dominance at 160-218 and 743-854.

This CDR3 has 15 amino acids. The germline CDR1 and CDR2 sequences are MDHEN and SYDVKM. Between the trimmed V and J ends, which lost 5 bases and 0 bases, there was a span of 11 bases. TCRdb's copy holds only in-frame clones and misses some; the assay was immunoSEQ multiplex PCR. The sample records 150,000 to 200,000 clones, approximately 90% being singletons. As regards this clone: The target antigen is unknown.

This TCR was recovered from an adult who received the AZD1222 COVID-19 vaccine. The chain couples TRBV28 to TRBJ2-1, with TRBD1 as a possible D gene (6 bases). The material sequenced was peripheral blood, taken 28 days after the second AZD1222 dose. The CDR3: CASSPLGASYNEQFF. CDR3 bases: TGTGCCAGCAGTCCGCTGGGGGCCTCCTACAATGAGCAGTTCTTC.